This T cell receptor (beta chain) comes out of a study of T cells after yellow fever vaccination. Study-wide background: Fractions containing few cells were prepared with SMART-Seq v4 Ultra Low Input. General study results and limits: Among primary-vaccination clones, most reappeared after the booster, at around 97% for CD4 and 88% for CD8. Few clonotypes appeared in both CD4 and CD8 compartments.

The germline V gene has CDR1 SGDLS and CDR2 YYNGEE. V was pared by 0 bases and J by 5 bases, with 16 bases between. The CDR3 is made up of 16 amino acids. From the 5' RACE reads, TCRdb called clonotypes with MiXCR, one entry per CDR3 protein. This sample has 350,000 to 450,000 distinct CDR3 sequences, with about 17% found just once. This clonotype was seen more than once but under ten times. Its antigen remains unknown. The sample in question was PBMCs, obtained before the yellow fever booster vaccination. The rearrangement links TRBV9 to TRBJ2-3; D unclear. The clonotype comes from a man aged 18 to 29 who received the YFV17D yellow fever vaccine. The CDR3 reads CASSVDGRVGEDTQYF. In nucleotides, the CDR3 is TGTGCCAGCAGCGTAGATGGGCGAGTTGGTGAAGATACGCAGTATTTT.